This TCR beta chain was sequenced in a study of shared clonotypes between healthy human individuals. A note on this clone: Its specificity is not known. Different DNA sequences within this sample yield the same CDR3.

The study's findings and limits: Large depth notwithstanding, sorted-subset sequencing proved incomplete by rarefaction. Relative to their counterparts shared across all four donors, non-shared clonotypes exhibited diminished generation probabilities.

Germline V gene lookup returns CDR1 SQVTM and CDR2 ANQGSEA. This CDR3 has 11 amino acids. The V end was cut by 4 bases, the J end by 2 bases, with 6 bases between. Profiling relied on immunoSEQ multiplex PCR, and the TCRdb table lists in-frame clones only, not all of them. The sample has 1,400,000 or so clones; just under 99% are singletons. The sequenced sample was naive CD4+ T cells sorted from blood. The subset here: CD45RA+ positively selected. The chain recombines TRBV29-1 with TRBJ2-7, with no clear D. The clonotype comes from a man aged 25-45 years in good health. This CDR3 reads CSVVTTYEQYF. The CDR3 DNA reads as TGCAGCGTTGTAACAACCTACGAGCAGTACTTC.